This is a list of T cell receptor beta chains from one sample in a study of T cells in Graves' hyperthyroidism and ophthalmopathy. TCRdb re-derived calls from the multiplex PCR reads in MiXCR, one entry per CDR3 protein. Counted here are 450,000 to 700,000 distinct CDR3 sequences, about half occurring once; the ten biggest clones make up roughly 19%. The sample taken for sequencing was peripheral blood or thyroid tissue (not recorded which). Receptors were obtained from an adult woman with Graves' disease, either hyperthyroidism or ophthalmopathy (not recorded which). The CDR3 runs from the conserved cysteine through the conserved F or W. Fields, in order: clone size, D gene, V gene, J gene, CDR3 DNA, CDR3 protein. The D gene is left open where the match is weak. A clone size is listed for some rows: how often the clone was seen (once, few, many), or a class if it is expanded.

many	NA	TRBV29-1	TRBJ2-7	TGCAGCGTCCGGGGGGCGTTAGAGCAGTACTTC	CSVRGALEQYF
NA	TRBD2	TRBV7-6	TRBJ2-6	TGTGCCAGCAGCCAGTCGGCTAGCGGCACCTACGTCCTGACTTTC	CASSQSASGTYVLTF
many	NA	TRBV2	TRBJ2-2	TGTGCCAGCAGCCCACTCGCGAGCCTCACCGGGGAGCTGTTTTTT	CASSPLASLTGELFF
NA	TRBD1	TRBV7-9	TRBJ1-4	TGTGCCAGCAGCAACCGACAGGGTGGGGGAAAACTGTTTTTT	CASSNRQGGGKLFF
many	TRBD1	TRBV29-1	TRBJ2-2	TGCAGCGTTGAAAGGGGGCCCGGGGAGCTGTTTTTT	CSVERGPGELFF
few	TRBD1	TRBV24-1	TRBJ2-3	TGTGCCACCAGCACAGGGGCCCTCTTACGCACAGATACGCAGTATTTT	CATSTGALLRTDTQYF
NA	NA	TRBV6-6	TRBJ2-7	TGTGCCAGCGGTCGGGGGAATGACGAGCAGTACTTC	CASGRGNDEQYF
NA	NA	TRBV7-6	TRBJ1-3	TGTGCCAGCAGCTTAGGATCGCAGCGTTCGGGAAACACCATATATTTT	CASSLGSQRSGNTIYF
many	NA	TRBV2	TRBJ1-2	TGTGCCAGCAGATCCGAGCGGGGGGAGAAGGGTGGCTACACCTTC	CASRSERGEKGGYTF
many	NA	TRBV10-3	TRBJ1-1	TGTGCCATCAGGAAGGGGGATTTGACTGAAGCTTTCTTT	CAIRKGDLTEAFF
NA	TRBD1	TRBV10-3	TRBJ2-7	TGTGCCATCAGCCTACAGGGGGGCGAGCAGTACTTC	CAISLQGGEQYF
few	NA	TRBV30	TRBJ1-1	TGTGCCTGGATGAAGTATGGAGGGAGCCCCGAAGCTTTCTTT	CAWMKYGGSPEAFF
NA	NA	TRBV5-1	TRBJ1-5	TGCGCCAGCAGCTTCCTGACAGAACCCGAGGGATCTGAAGACCAGCCCCAGCATTTT	CASSFLTEPEGSEDQPQHF
many	NA	TRBV4-1	TRBJ1-5	TGCGCCAGCAGCCACCTCACGAGAGCCGACAATCAGCCCCAGCATTTT	CASSHLTRADNQPQHF
many	TRBD2	TRBV28	TRBJ2-5	TGTGCCAGCAGTTTCGGACTAGCGGGAGGTTCACACCAAGAGACCCAGTACTTC	CASSFGLAGGSHQETQYF
many	NA	TRBV27	TRBJ1-5	TGTGCCAGCAGGAGGTCGGCAATTCAGCCCCAGCATTTT	CASRRSAIQPQHF
NA	TRBD1	TRBV7-8	TRBJ1-1	TGTGCCAGCAGCTTATGGGAGGGGGCGAAAGCTTTCTTT	CASSLWEGAKAFF
many	NA	TRBV29-1	TRBJ1-2	TGCAGCGTAGGGGGAAACTATGGCTACACCTTC	CSVGGNYGYTF
many	NA	TRBV2	TRBJ1-5	TGTGCCAGCAGTGGCTCAAGGAATCAGCCCCAGCATTTT	CASSGSRNQPQHF
many	TRBD1	TRBV12-3/TRBV12-4	TRBJ2-2	TGTGCCAGCAGTGGACGGGGACAGAGGAACACCGGGGAGCTGTTTTTT	CASSGRGQRNTGELFF
NA	NA	TRBV12-3/TRBV12-4	TRBJ2-5	TGTGCCAGCAGTCGACATGGTCTCCAAGAGACCCAGTACTTC	CASSRHGLQETQYF
many	NA	TRBV29-1	TRBJ1-4	TGCAGCGTTGTGCTGGGTTTCGAAAAACTGTTTTTT	CSVVLGFEKLFF
NA	NA	TRBV2	TRBJ1-6	TGTGCCAGCGTGGGGTTAGGGGAGGCCTATTCACCCCTCCACTTT	CASVGLGEAYSPLHF
NA	NA	TRBV7-2	TRBJ1-2	TGTGCCAGCAGCGCATACCGGGAGGGGACAAACTATGGCTACACCTTC	CASSAYREGTNYGYTF
NA	TRBD1	TRBV7-9	TRBJ1-2	TGTGCCAGCAGTCCTGACAGGGCGGTTCTTGGCTACACCTTC	CASSPDRAVLGYTF
few	NA	TRBV2	TRBJ2-2	TGTGCCAGCAGTGAACAGGGTTGGACCGGGGAGCTGTTTTTT	CASSEQGWTGELFF
once	TRBD1	TRBV4-2	TRBJ2-7	TGTGCCAGCAGCGTCCAGGGGGAAGAGCAGTACTTC	CASSVQGEEQYF
NA	TRBD1	TRBV7-7	TRBJ1-2	TGTGCTAGCAGCCCGACAGGGGCAGACTATGGCTACACCTTC	CASSPTGADYGYTF
NA	NA	TRBV5-6	TRBJ2-7	TGTGCCAGCAGCTTGGGGGGGGACGGACCCTACGAGCAGTACTTC	CASSLGGDGPYEQYF
NA	NA	TRBV7-9	TRBJ2-6	TGTGCCAGCAGCTTAGCCGGGGTCCTCACTGGGGCCAACGTCCTGACTTTC	CASSLAGVLTGANVLTF
NA	TRBD1	TRBV7-3	TRBJ1-2	TGTGCCAGCAGCCCGGACAGGCTGGGGCCATCTGGCTACACCTTC	CASSPDRLGPSGYTF
few	TRBD1	TRBV29-1	TRBJ1-5	TGCAGCGAGGGACAGGGTTCGCGAGGACAGCCCCAGCATTTT	CSEGQGSRGQPQHF
many	NA	TRBV19	TRBJ1-1	TGTGCCAGTAAGAGGGCGCCTTATGCAGATTTTAACACTGAAGCTTTCTTT	CASKRAPYADFNTEAFF
many	NA	TRBV28	TRBJ2-5	TGTGCCAGCAGTTTTCGAAGCCAAGAGACCCAGTACTTC	CASSFRSQETQYF
few	NA	TRBV2	TRBJ1-1	TGTGCCAGCAGTGATAACGGGAACACTGAAGCTTTCTTT	CASSDNGNTEAFF
many	NA	TRBV6-5	TRBJ2-7	TGTGCCAGCAGTTACTCAGGGGGCGAGCAGTACTTC	CASSYSGGEQYF
NA	TRBD1	TRBV4-1	TRBJ1-5	TGCGCCAGCTACCTTGGGACAGGTAATAGCAATCAGCCCCAGCATTTT	CASYLGTGNSNQPQHF
many	NA	TRBV6-2/TRBV6-3	TRBJ1-1	TGTGCCAGCAGCTCTGGATACAGTCACGGGGGCACTGAAGCTTTCTTT	CASSSGYSHGGTEAFF
many	NA	TRBV7-2	TRBJ2-3	TGTGCCAGCAGCTTTAGCGGATACACAGATACGCAGTATTTT	CASSFSGYTDTQYF
few	NA	TRBV24-1	TRBJ2-2	TGTGCCACTCAGGGGCGAACGAACACCGGGGAGCTGTTTTTT	CATQGRTNTGELFF
NA	TRBD2	TRBV24-1	TRBJ2-1	TGTGCCACCAGTGGTTTGAGCGGGAGGGACTACAATGAGCAGTTCTTC	CATSGLSGRDYNEQFF